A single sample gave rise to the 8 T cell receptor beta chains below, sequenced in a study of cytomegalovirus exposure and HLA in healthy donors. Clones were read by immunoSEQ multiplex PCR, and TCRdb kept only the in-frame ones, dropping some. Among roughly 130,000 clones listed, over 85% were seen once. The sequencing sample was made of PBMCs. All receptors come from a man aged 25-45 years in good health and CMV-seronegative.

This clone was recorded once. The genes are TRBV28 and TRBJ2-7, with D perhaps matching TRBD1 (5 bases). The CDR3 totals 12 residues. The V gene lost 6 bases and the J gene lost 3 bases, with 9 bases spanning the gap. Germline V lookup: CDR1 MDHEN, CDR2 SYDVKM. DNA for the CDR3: TGTGCCAGCAGAAACAGGTTCTACGAGCAGTACTTC. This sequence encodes CASRNRFYEQYF.

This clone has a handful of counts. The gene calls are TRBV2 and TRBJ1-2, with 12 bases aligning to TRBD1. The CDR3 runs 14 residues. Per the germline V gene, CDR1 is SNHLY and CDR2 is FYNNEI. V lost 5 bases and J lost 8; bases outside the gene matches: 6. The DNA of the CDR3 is TGTGCCAGCAGTTTGGGACAGGGGGCAGACGGCTACACCTTC. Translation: CASSLGQGADGYTF.

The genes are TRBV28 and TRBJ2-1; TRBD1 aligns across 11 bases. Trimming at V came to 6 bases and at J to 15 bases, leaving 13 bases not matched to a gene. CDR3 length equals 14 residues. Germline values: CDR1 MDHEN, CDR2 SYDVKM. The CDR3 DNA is TGTGCCAGCAGCCCCGGGACAGGGGGTCTACGGCTGTTCTTC. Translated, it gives CASSPGTGGLRLFF.

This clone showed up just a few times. Here the CDR3 reads CASISSRALGGHTF. The CDR3 region has the DNA TGTGCCAGCATTTCGAGTAGAGCGTTGGGAGGCCACACCTTC. The chain has TRBV6-1 and TRBJ1-2; D not certain. Per germline, CDR1 MNHNS and CDR2 SASEGT. This CDR3 region has 14 residues. V dropped 7 bases and J dropped 12 bases, with 24 bases sitting between them.

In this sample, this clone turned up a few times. The CDR3 DNA is TGTGCCAGCTCACCACTCCAGGAAAACACTGAAGCTTTCTTT. Amino acid sequence: CASSPLQENTEAFF. The chain is built from TRBV18 and TRBJ1-1; D gene unclear. V lost 1 base and J 2 bases, leaving 8 bases between the germline ends. The length of the CDR3 is 14 residues. Per germline, CDR1 KGHSH and CDR2 LQKENI.

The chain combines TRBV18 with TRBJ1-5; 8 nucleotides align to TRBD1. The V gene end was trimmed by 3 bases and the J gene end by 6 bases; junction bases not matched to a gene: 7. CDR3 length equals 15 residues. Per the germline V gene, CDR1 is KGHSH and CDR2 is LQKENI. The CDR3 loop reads CASSPSGGGGQPQHF. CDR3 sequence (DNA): TGTGCCAGCTCACCTTCAGGGGGCGGAGGTCAGCCCCAGCATTTT.

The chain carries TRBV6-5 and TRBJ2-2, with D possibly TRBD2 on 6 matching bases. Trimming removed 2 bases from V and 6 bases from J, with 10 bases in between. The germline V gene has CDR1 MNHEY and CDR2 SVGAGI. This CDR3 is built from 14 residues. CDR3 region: CASSYGTGPGELFF. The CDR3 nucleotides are TGTGCCAGCAGTTACGGGACTGGCCCCGGGGAGCTGTTTTTT.

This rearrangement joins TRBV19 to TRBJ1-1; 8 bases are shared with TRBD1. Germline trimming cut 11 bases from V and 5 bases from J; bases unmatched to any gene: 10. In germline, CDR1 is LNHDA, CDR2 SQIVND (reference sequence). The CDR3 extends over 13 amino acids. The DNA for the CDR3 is TGTGCCTCTATGGACAGGGTAGGTACTGAAGCTTTCTTT. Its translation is CASMDRVGTEAFF.